This T cell receptor beta chain stems from a study of cytomegalovirus exposure and HLA in healthy donors. Overall study findings and caveats: In a later analysis, an Asian-associated ancestry cluster reportedly showed fewer N-insertions than the roughly 700-donor mean. According to a later analysis, most TCR beta chains associated with CMV appeared HLA-restricted. The classifier was said to identify cytomegalovirus status with high specificity and sensitivity.

PCR used 60 Vbeta primers and 13 Jbeta primers. Assay used: immunoSEQ multiplex PCR; TCRdb lists only in-frame clones, some missing. This sample carries approximately 130,000 clones, approximately 87% of them seen once, and the ten largest clones take 4.5% to 6.5%. This CDR3 contains 15 residues. Germline CDR1 is SGHDT and CDR2 is YYEEEE. The V and J ends lost 2 bases and 2 bases respectively, with 13 bases between them. As to this clone: Its specificity is not known.

This sequence joins TRBV5-6 and TRBJ2-5; D possibly corresponds to TRBD2 (5 bases). Sequencing was done on a sample of PBMCs. The TCR sequence derives from a woman in her twenties or thirties in good health and CMV-seronegative. CDR3 loop: CASSLTPGYQETQYF. The CDR3 nucleotides read TGTGCCAGCAGCTTAACCCCGGGATATCAAGAGACCCAGTACTTC.